A single T cell receptor (beta chain) is shown here with its context. What it binds is not known. The data were taken from a study of T cell responses to AZD1222 COVID-19 vaccine. Overall study findings and caveats: Spike-specific TCR breadth rose after two AZD1222 doses, and depth rose as well.

The ends were cut back, 5 bases at V and 0 bases at J, with 23 bases in the middle. CDR1 is LNHDA and CDR2 is SQIVND in the germline V gene (reference sequence). This CDR3 is 19 amino acids long. Assay used: immunoSEQ multiplex PCR; TCRdb lists only in-frame clones, some missing. Of about 180,000 clones in the sample, about 90% were seen once. The clonotype comes from an adult who received the AZD1222 COVID-19 vaccine. The material sequenced was peripheral blood, taken 28 days after the second AZD1222 dose. The J gene is TRBJ1-3, the V gene TRBV19; D is possibly TRBD1 (5 bases). CDR3 loop: CASSRETPRGGSSGNTIYF. Here the CDR3 DNA reads TGTGCCAGTAGTCGTGAGACCCCTCGGGGGGGAAGCTCTGGAAACACCATATATTTT.